This TCR beta chain came from a study of T cells in women clearing cervical HPV infection (dated by TCRdb to the late 2010s). In terms of the full investigation: The cases were some 27 women with histologically confirmed HPV16-related CIN3 or worse, and 2 of these cases were invasive cancers. Cases and controls were matched on year of sample collection and on age within five years. HLA typing was available for only a few women, so HLA type could not be excluded as a confounder. In the parent cohort, some 10,000 women aged 18 or older were enrolled in Guanacaste, Costa Rica, during about 1993 to 1994 and were followed for six to seven years. Controls were some 26 women whose single incident HPV16 infection cleared within 12 months without precancer or cancer developing. Nested within Costa Rica's Guanacaste HPV Natural History Study, an exploratory proof-of-principle case-control study compared TCR repertoires across cervical HPV16 outcomes. A median age of around 35 years was observed in cases versus around 40 in controls, and no significant differences in baseline characteristics were found. For cases, the median interval between lesion detection and blood sampling was about 140 days, with an interquartile range of about 85 to 210 days. As quality controls, five blinded duplicates were added to each group, bringing the total to 60 or so samples made up of around 50 participants and about ten replicates. Blood from cases was collected at the visit where the lesion was first found, while blood from controls was collected once the infection could no longer be detected.

A remark on this clone: Its specific antigen is unknown. The read falls 3 residues short of the CDR3 end, and the missing part is taken from the germline J gene.

TCR beta CDR3 regions were amplified by multiplex PCR from an average of roughly 1,300 ng genomic DNA per sample using the immunoSEQ assay. The assay corrected primer bias using a complete synthetic TCR repertoire to establish an amplification baseline. The amplicons were sequenced on the Illumina platform. In the authors' own workflow: Error correction of the sequences involved clustering with frequency ratios plus a modified nearest-neighbor algorithm, after which the sequences were analyzed in the immunoSEQ Analyzer using IMGT gene definitions. At each rarefaction depth, TCR richness and evenness were averaged over 20 rarefaction repeats, and samples with fewer sequences than the depth were excluded. Relative abundances of V, D and J genes were compared between groups using Wilcoxon rank sum tests, with FDR correction applied. For the blinded duplicates, the intraclass correlation was 95% to 97% for TCR richness and averaged about 76% across about 70 gene segments. TCRdb stores this immuneACCESS table with in-frame sequences only. Part of the clones is absent; in the studies checked, under half of the shortfall reflects unresolved V genes, and no reason is known for the rest. V, J and clone size derive from that table, while D and trimming were established from the DNA sequence. Per the sample table, the count is fewer than 35,000 clones. The top ten clones comprise 6% to 7% of the sample.

On the study overall, not on this receptor specifically: TRBV6-7 relative abundance was lower in cases than in controls (roughly 0.12% versus 0.17%; Bonferroni P = 0.0008). Significantly higher TCR repertoire richness was observed in CIN3+ cases than in controls across sequencing depths, whereas no difference in evenness was found. Because the number of T cells in each sample was unknown, differences in richness could reflect differing T-cell content rather than repertoire biology. Random forest classifiers combining richness and V gene abundances distinguished cases from controls with an estimated AUC of more than 0.75. Whether associations preceded infection or resulted from infection could not be shown with the cross-sectional design, and effector/memory subsets and HPV-specific T cells were not isolated.

V is trimmed back by 5 bases and J by 1 base, and the junction contains 5 bases that no gene match accounts for. Taken from the germline V gene, the CDR1 and CDR2 loops are SQVTM and ANQGSEA. The CDR3, cysteine through phenylalanine, is 16 amino acids long. The DNA covers only part of the CDR3, 39 bases in frame from base 1. Every participant had a single incident cervical HPV16 infection, and women with prevalent HPV16 infections were excluded. Cervical HPV DNA was detected with MY09/MY11 PCR, and genotyping was done by dot-blot hybridization. Approximately 16 mL of heparinized blood were centrifuged, and the buffy coat was aliquoted, frozen at -30°C, then stored at -80°C. QIAGEN kits were used to extract genomic DNA from buffy coat specimens.

Material: blood buffy coat. The TCR sequence derives from a woman between 18 and 70 years old with a cervical HPV16 infection that either progressed to CIN3+ or cleared (not recorded which). In this chain, TRBV29-1 is recombined with TRBJ2-2; 12 nucleotides in the junction match TRBD2. The CDR3 bases that were read are TGCAGCGTTCAACCTAGCGGGAGGGAGAACACCGGGGAG. This sequence encodes CSVQPSGRENTGE. The entire CDR3 sequence reads CSVQPSGRENTGELFF.